This T cell receptor (beta chain) appears in the sequencing data of a study of blood T cell repertoires in COVID-19. V lost 6 bases, J lost 1 base, and 9 bases lay in between. Germline V lookup: CDR1 SNHLY, CDR2 FYNNEI. This CDR3 comprises 13 residues. Under the authors' procedure: Amplified reference gene primers provided the basis for estimating nucleated cell counts. Libraries were prepared by immunoSEQ multiplex PCR; TCRdb keeps only in-frame clonotypes and omits some of them. Clone size and the V and J calls come from that table; the DNA yielded D and trimming. This table has 100,000 to 150,000 clones, about three quarters appearing once.

This rearrangement joins TRBV2 to TRBJ1-2, with a tentative D call TRBD1 (5 bases). The sequence was collected from a human donor with acute or convalescent COVID-19. The donor label of this sample is uncertain. Source material: peripheral blood. As DNA, the CDR3 is TGTGCCAGCAGCGTGACAGTTAACTATGGCTACACCTTC. Amino acid sequence: CASSVTVNYGYTF.